This is a list of T cell receptor beta chains from one sample in a study of brain metastases from non-small cell lung cancer. TCRdb's copy holds only in-frame clones and misses some; the assay was immunoSEQ multiplex PCR. The repertoire has over a thousand clones, about 88% of them found once; the top ten carry roughly 4.5%. The sample taken for sequencing was tumor-adjacent normal tissue. The receptors here all came from a donor at least 40 years old with non-small cell lung cancer. Both conserved end residues are part of each CDR3. The D gene is left open where the match is weak. For some rows the clone size is stated as once, few or many, or as a class when expanded; others skip it.

clone size	V gene	D gene	J gene	CDR3 DNA	CDR3 protein
NA	TRBV19	NA	TRBJ2-1	TGTGCCAGTAGTACGTCAGCTTACAATGAGCAGTTCTTC	CASSTSAYNEQFF
NA	TRBV19	TRBD1	TRBJ2-5	TGTGCCAGTAGTATAACAGGGGGCGGTGAGACCCAGTACTTC	CASSITGGGETQYF
NA	TRBV11-3	NA	TRBJ2-7	TGTGCCAGCAGCTCCGGACAAGGGGACGAGCAATACTTC	CASSSGQGDEQYF
NA	TRBV20-1	NA	TRBJ1-2	TGCAGTGCTAGTCGGTTTGGCTATGGCTACACCTTC	CSASRFGYGYTF
NA	TRBV6-5	NA	TRBJ1-1	TGTGCCAGCAGTTACCGACAGGAGAACACTGAAGCTTTCTTT	CASSYRQENTEAFF
NA	TRBV19	NA	TRBJ1-5	TGTGCCAGTAGTTCAAAGGGGGGGGGCAATCAGCCCCAGCATTTT	CASSSKGGGNQPQHF
NA	TRBV28	TRBD1	TRBJ1-5	TGTGCCACCTACAGGGGGCAGGATCAACCCCAGCATTTT	CATYRGQDQPQHF
NA	TRBV27	NA	TRBJ1-1	TGTGCCAGCAGTTTTCAGGAGAGTATTAGTGAAGCTTTCTTT	CASSFQESISEAFF
NA	TRBV2	NA	TRBJ1-1	TGTGCCAGCAGGCCAGAGACGGCCGTGAACACTGAAGCTTTCTTT	CASRPETAVNTEAFF
once	TRBV5-4	NA	TRBJ1-1	TGTGCCAGCAGCCCCGACCTGGTGGATGAAACTTTCTTT	CASSPDLVDETFF
NA	TRBV4-2	NA	TRBJ1-1	TGTGCCAGCAGCCAAGAACGGCGGACCAACCCTGAAGCTTTCTTT	CASSQERRTNPEAFF
once	TRBV7-2	NA	TRBJ2-1	TGTGCCAGCAGCTCTACTAAACCCCGGGGGTACGATGAGCAGTTCTTC	CASSSTKPRGYDEQFF
NA	TRBV19	NA	TRBJ2-1	TGTGCCAGTAGCCCTAGGGGGTTCACCTACAATGAGCAGTTCTTC	CASSPRGFTYNEQFF
NA	TRBV7-9	NA	TRBJ2-5	TGTGCCAGCAGTCCAACCGGGACACTCCAAGAGACCCAGTACTTC	CASSPTGTLQETQYF
few	TRBV12-3/TRBV12-4	TRBD1	TRBJ1-2	TGTGCCAGCAGCTGGACAGGGTTGGGCTACACCTTC	CASSWTGLGYTF
NA	TRBV19	TRBD2	TRBJ2-3	TGTGCCAGTAGTACTGGACTAGCCCCCCGCACAGATACGCAGTATTTT	CASSTGLAPRTDTQYF
NA	TRBV5-1	NA	TRBJ1-5	TGCGCCAGCAGCCCGGACGGAGACAATCAGCCCCAGCATTTT	CASSPDGDNQPQHF
NA	TRBV5-5	NA	TRBJ2-2	TGTGCCAGCAACCTCGAGGGATTCGGGGAGCTGTTTTTT	CASNLEGFGELFF
NA	TRBV4-1	NA	TRBJ2-3	TGCGCCAACAGCCCCGACAGCTACACAGATACGCAGTATTTT	CANSPDSYTDTQYF
NA	TRBV2	NA	TRBJ1-6	TGTGCCAGCAGTTCGCCCCTCCACTTT	CASSSPLHF
NA	TRBV4-1	NA	TRBJ2-2	TGCGCCAGCAGCCAAGAGTCCGGCACCGGGGAACTGTTTTTT	CASSQESGTGELFF
NA	TRBV5-1	NA	TRBJ2-5	TGCGCCAGCAGCCTGGATAGGGAGACCCAGTACTTC	CASSLDRETQYF
NA	TRBV5-1	NA	TRBJ1-5	TGCGCCAGCAGCTTTTTTAACAGAGATAGCAATCAGCCCCAGCATTTT	CASSFFNRDSNQPQHF
NA	TRBV19	TRBD1	TRBJ2-6	TGTGCCAGTACGACAGGGTCTGGGGCCAACGTCCTGACTTTC	CASTTGSGANVLTF
NA	TRBV7-3	NA	TRBJ2-2	TGTGCCAGCAGCTTAATCGGGGGGAACACCGGGGAGCTGTTTTTT	CASSLIGGNTGELFF
few	TRBV4-3	TRBD2	TRBJ2-3	TGCGCCAGCAGCCAAGATCGGGAGGGGACTCCAAATACGCAGTATTTT	CASSQDREGTPNTQYF
NA	TRBV18	NA	TRBJ1-1	TGTGCCAGCTCACCGCGACCCCTGAGGGTAGGCACTGAAGCTTTCTTT	CASSPRPLRVGTEAFF
NA	TRBV5-6	NA	TRBJ2-7	TGTGCCAGCAGCTTGAGAGGGAACTACGAGCAGTACTTC	CASSLRGNYEQYF